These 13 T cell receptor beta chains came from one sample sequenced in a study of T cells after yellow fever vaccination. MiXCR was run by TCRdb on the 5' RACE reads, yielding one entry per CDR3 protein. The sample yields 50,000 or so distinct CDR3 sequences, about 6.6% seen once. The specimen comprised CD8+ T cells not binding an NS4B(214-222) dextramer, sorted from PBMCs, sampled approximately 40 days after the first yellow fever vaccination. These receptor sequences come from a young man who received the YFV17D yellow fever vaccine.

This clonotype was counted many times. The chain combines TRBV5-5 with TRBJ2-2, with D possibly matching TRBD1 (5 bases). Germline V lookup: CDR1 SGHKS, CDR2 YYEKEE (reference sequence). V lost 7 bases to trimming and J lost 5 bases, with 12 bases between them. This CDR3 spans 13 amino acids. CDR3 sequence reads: CASWVGVTGELFF. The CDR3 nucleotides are TGTGCCAGCTGGGTAGGGGTTACCGGGGAGCTGTTTTTT.

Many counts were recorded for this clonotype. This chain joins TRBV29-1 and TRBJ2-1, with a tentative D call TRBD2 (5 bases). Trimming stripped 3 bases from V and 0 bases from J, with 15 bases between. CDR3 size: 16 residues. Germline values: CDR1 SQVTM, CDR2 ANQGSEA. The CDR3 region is CSVDGRTASSYNEQFF. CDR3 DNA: TGCAGCGTTGATGGTAGGACTGCGAGCTCCTACAATGAGCAGTTCTTC.

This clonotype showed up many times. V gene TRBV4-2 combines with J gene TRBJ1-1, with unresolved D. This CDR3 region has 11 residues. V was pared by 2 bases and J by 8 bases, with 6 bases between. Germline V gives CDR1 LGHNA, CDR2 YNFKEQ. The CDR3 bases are TGTGCCAGCAGCCAAAGCTCCGAAGCTTTCTTT. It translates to CASSQSSEAFF.

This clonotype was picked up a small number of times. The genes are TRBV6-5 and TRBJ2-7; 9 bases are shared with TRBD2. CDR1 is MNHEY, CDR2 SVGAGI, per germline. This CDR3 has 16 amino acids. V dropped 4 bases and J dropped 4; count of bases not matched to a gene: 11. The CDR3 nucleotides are TGTGCCAGCAGTTCCATTCTGGCGGGGGGGCAATACGAGCAGTACTTC. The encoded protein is CASSSILAGGQYEQYF.

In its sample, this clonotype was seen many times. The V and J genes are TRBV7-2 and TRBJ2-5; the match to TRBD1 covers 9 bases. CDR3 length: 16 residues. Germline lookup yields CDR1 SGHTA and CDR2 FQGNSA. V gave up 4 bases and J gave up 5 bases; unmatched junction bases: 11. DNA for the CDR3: TGTGCCAGCAGCTCCCTTTCCGGACAGGGGTATGAGACCCAGTACTTC. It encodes CASSSLSGQGYETQYF. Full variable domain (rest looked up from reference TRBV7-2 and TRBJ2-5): GAGVSQSPSNKVTEKGKDVELRCDPISGHTALYWYRQSLGQGLEFLIYFQGNSAPDKSGLPSDRFSAERTGGSVSTLTIQRTQQEDSAVYLCASSSLSGQGYETQYFGPGTRLLVL.

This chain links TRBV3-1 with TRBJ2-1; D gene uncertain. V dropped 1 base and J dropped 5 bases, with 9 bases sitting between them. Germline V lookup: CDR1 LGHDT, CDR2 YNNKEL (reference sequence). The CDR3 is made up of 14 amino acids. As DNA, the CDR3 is TGTGCCAGCAGCCAAGTGACCGGAAACAATGAGCAGTTCTTC. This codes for CASSQVTGNNEQFF.

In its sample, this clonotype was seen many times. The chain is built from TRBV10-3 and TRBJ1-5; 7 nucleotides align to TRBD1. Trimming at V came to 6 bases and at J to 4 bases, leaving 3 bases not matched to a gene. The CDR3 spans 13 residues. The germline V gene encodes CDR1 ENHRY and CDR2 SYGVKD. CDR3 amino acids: CAIRGQLNQPQHF. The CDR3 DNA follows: TGTGCCATCAGGGGACAGCTTAATCAGCCCCAGCATTTT.

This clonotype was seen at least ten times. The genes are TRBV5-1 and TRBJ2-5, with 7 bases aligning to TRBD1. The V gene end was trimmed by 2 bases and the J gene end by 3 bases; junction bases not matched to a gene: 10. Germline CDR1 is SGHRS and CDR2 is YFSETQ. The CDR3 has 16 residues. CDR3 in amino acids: CASSFRPRTGEETQYF. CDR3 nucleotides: TGCGCCAGCAGCTTCAGGCCGCGGACAGGAGAAGAGACCCAGTACTTC.

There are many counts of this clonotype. The CDR3 is CASSQDRVLAKNIQYF. The CDR3 DNA reads TGCGCCAGCAGCCAAGATCGGGTCTTAGCCAAAAACATTCAGTACTTC. The J gene is TRBJ2-4, the V gene TRBV4-1; D remains unclear. Trimming removed 0 bases at V and 0 bases at J, with 9 bases between. The germline V gene encodes CDR1 MGHRA and CDR2 YSYEKL. The CDR3 length is 16 residues.

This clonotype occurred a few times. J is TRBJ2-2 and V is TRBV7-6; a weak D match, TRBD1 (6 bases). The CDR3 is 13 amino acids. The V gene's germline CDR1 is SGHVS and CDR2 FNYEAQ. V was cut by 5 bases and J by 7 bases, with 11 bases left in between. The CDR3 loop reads CASSHTGYGELFF. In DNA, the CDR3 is TGTGCCAGCAGCCATACAGGGTACGGGGAGCTGTTTTTT. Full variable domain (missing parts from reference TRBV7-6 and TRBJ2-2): GAGVSQSPRYKVTKRGQDVALRCDPISGHVSLYWYRQALGQGPEFLTYFNYEAQQDKSGLPNDRFSAERPEGSISTLTIQRTEQRDSAMYRCASSHTGYGELFFGEGSRLTVL.

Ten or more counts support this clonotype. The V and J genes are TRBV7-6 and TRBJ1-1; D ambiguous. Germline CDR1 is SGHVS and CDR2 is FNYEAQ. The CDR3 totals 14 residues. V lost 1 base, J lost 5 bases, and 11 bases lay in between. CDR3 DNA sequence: TGTGCCAGCAGCTTAGGACTTAAGGAAACTGAAGCTTTCTTT. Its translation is CASSLGLKETEAFF.

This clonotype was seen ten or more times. The CDR3 here is CASSHKGTEAFF. CDR3 nucleotide sequence: TGTGCCAGCAGTCACAAGGGGACTGAAGCTTTCTTT. The J gene is TRBJ1-1, the V gene TRBV6-5, with D possibly matching TRBD1 (5 bases). The V gene lost 5 bases and the J gene lost 5 bases, with 9 bases spanning the gap. CDR1 and CDR2 from the germline V gene are MNHEY and SVGAGI. This CDR3 comprises 12 residues.

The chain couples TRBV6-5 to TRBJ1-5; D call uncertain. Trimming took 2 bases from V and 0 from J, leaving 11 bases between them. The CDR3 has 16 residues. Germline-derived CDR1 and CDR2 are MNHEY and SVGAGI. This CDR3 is CASSYSVQRSNQPQHF. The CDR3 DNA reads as TGTGCCAGCAGTTACAGCGTACAACGTAGCAATCAGCCCCAGCATTTT.